This T cell receptor (beta chain) is drawn from a study of shared clonotypes between healthy human individuals. TCRdb's table, derived via immunoSEQ multiplex PCR, lists solely in-frame clones and lacks some. Among 1.5 million to 2.5 million clones, less than 95% were seen once, and the ten largest hold around 1.2%. With regard to this clone: The antigen remains undetermined.

Findings and limits, study-wide: Clonotypes shared by all four sorted-subset donors had higher generation probabilities than non-shared clonotypes. For sorted subsets, rarefaction showed incomplete sequencing despite large depth.

The germline V gene has CDR1 MNHEY and CDR2 SMNVEV (reference sequence). The CDR3 sequence is 14 residues long. The V gene lost 4 bases and the J gene lost 1 base, with 11 bases spanning the gap. Naive CD8 isolation took CD45RO-negative cells positively selected for CCR7 and excluded terminally differentiated effector memory CD45RA+ cells. The sequence came from a man aged 18-30 years in good health. V gene TRBV27 combines with J gene TRBJ2-7; D is possibly TRBD1 (5 bases). The sample taken for sequencing was naive CD8+ T cells sorted from blood. In DNA form, the CDR3 reads TGTGCCAGCAGTTATCGCCAGGGTTCCTACGAGCAGTACTTC. It codes for CASSYRQGSYEQYF.